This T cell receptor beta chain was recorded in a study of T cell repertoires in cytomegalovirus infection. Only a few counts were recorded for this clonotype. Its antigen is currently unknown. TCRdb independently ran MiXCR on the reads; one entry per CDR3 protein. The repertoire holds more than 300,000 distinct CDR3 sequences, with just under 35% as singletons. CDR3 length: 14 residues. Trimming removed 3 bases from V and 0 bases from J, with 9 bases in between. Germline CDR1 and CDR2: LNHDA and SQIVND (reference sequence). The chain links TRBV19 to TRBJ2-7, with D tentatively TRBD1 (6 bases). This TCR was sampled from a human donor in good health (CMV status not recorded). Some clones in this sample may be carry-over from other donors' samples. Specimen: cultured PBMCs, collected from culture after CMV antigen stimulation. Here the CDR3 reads CASSIDRFSYEQYF. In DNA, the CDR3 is TGTGCCAGTAGTATCGACAGGTTCTCCTACGAGCAGTACTTC.